The 28 T cell receptor beta chains below were found in one sample sequenced in a study of control samples from healthy donors and cancer patients. TCRdb keeps only in-frame clones here, not all; method: immunoSEQ multiplex PCR. Among over 80,000 clones listed, around 82% were seen once. Material: blood. These receptors were collected from a man between 60 and 75 years old in good health.

This chain uses TRBV9 with TRBJ2-1; 10 bases are a match to TRBD2. The CDR3 extends over 16 amino acids. Trimming cost V 0 bases and J 3 bases; bases outside gene matches: 3. Germline V gene lookup returns CDR1 SGDLS and CDR2 YYNGEE. DNA for the CDR3: TGTGCCAGCAGCGTAGATTTAGCGGGGGGCTACAATGAGCAGTTCTTC. It specifies CASSVDLAGGYNEQFF.

This clone has a handful of counts. V gene TRBV11-2 combines with J gene TRBJ2-1; no clear D gene. CDR1 SGHAT and CDR2 FQNNGV come from the germline V gene. The CDR3 spans 11 residues. V was clipped by 6 bases and J by 10 bases, with 10 bases between them. Written as DNA, the CDR3 is TGTGCCAGCAGGGCCCTAGGAGAGCAGTTCTTC. This sequence encodes CASRALGEQFF. The full variable domain, its missing parts supplied by reference TRBV11-2 and TRBJ2-1, is EAGVAQSPRYKIIEKRQSVAFWCNPISGHATLYWYQQILGQGPKLLIQFQNNGVVDDSQLPKDRFSAERLKGVDSTLKIQPAKLEDSAVYLCASRALGEQFFGPGTRLTVL.

CDR3 bases: TGTGCCGGCGACCTAGAAAGGTCAGATACGCAGTATTTT. Protein product: CAGDLERSDTQYF. The chain combines TRBV19 with TRBJ2-3; the D is unclear. CDR3 length: 13 amino acids. Germline V gene data show CDR1 as LNHDA and CDR2 as SQIVND (reference sequence). Trimming took 11 bases from V and 4 from J, leaving 16 bases between them.

This clone was seen a few times. The J gene is TRBJ2-3, the V gene TRBV10-3; 10 nucleotides line up with TRBD2. Germline V lookup: CDR1 ENHRY, CDR2 SYGVKD. This CDR3 has 15 amino acids. V lost 7 bases and J lost 3; bases outside the gene matches: 7. CDR3 bases: TGTGCCATCAACCAAGCGGGAGGGCCAACAGATACGCAGTATTTT. Translation: CAINQAGGPTDTQYF.

This clone came up once. J is TRBJ2-1 and V is TRBV19; TRBD2 matches 12 bases. With 7 bases clipped from V and 7 bases from J, the junction kept 14 bases outside the gene matches. Germline loops: CDR1 LNHDA, CDR2 SQIVND (reference sequence). This CDR3 contains 17 residues. The CDR3 sequence is CASKATGWLAGGNEQFF. As DNA, the CDR3 is TGTGCCAGTAAGGCCACAGGTTGGCTAGCGGGAGGGAATGAGCAGTTCTTC.

The CDR3 sequence: CASSTLTGRLSGANVLTF. For the CDR3, the DNA is TGTGCCAGTAGTACTTTGACAGGTAGATTGTCCGGGGCCAACGTCCTGACTTTC. This chain links TRBV19 with TRBJ2-6, with a weak D call TRBD1 (6 bases). V lost 4 bases and J 4 bases, leaving 20 bases between the germline ends. CDR1 LNHDA and CDR2 SQIVND come from the germline V gene (reference sequence). The CDR3 covers 18 residues.

The CDR3 spells CASSLRPLEQYF. The CDR3 DNA is TGTGCCAGCAGCTTACGTCCTCTCGAGCAGTACTTC. The chain combines TRBV7-2 with TRBJ2-7; D is unresolved. V lost 2 bases to trimming and J lost 6 bases, with 8 bases between them. The CDR3 runs 12 residues. CDR1 is SGHTA, CDR2 FQGNSA, per germline.

This sequence joins TRBV12-5 and TRBJ1-6; TRBD1 might be the D (6 bases). CDR1 is LGHNT, CDR2 FRNRAP, per germline. Trimming removed 6 bases from V and 7 bases from J, with 13 bases in between. This CDR3 is built from 14 residues. The CDR3 DNA reads TGTGCTAGTGGACCGGGACAACCAAATTCACCCCTCCACTTT. Its protein is CASGPGQPNSPLHF. Full variable domain (rest looked up from reference TRBV12-5 and TRBJ1-6): DARVTQTPRHKVTEMGQEVTMRCQPILGHNTVFWYRQTMMQGLELLAYFRNRAPLDDSGMPKDRFSAEMPDATLATLKIQPSEPRDSAVYFCASGPGQPNSPLHFGNGTRLTVT.

This chain uses TRBV19 with TRBJ2-2, with 9 bases aligning to TRBD2. J was trimmed by 6 bases and V by 5 bases; bases with no gene match: 1. The CDR3 is made up of 13 amino acids. Germline loops: CDR1 LNHDA, CDR2 SQIVND (reference sequence). The CDR3 region has the DNA TGTGCCAGTAGTTGGACTAGCGCCGGGGAGCTGTTTTTT. Translating it yields CASSWTSAGELFF.

The rearrangement uses TRBV18 and TRBJ2-3, with D hard to call. The CDR3 extends over 14 amino acids. V lost 3 bases to trimming and J lost 0 bases, with 7 bases between them. CDR1 KGHSH and CDR2 LQKENI come from the germline V gene. The CDR3 region has the DNA TGTGCCAGCTCACCGCTTACTAGCACAGATACGCAGTATTTT. Its translation: CASSPLTSTDTQYF.

This clone was seen only once. The chain uses TRBV5-1 and TRBJ1-3; D not certain. The germline V gene encodes CDR1 SGHRS and CDR2 YFSETQ. The ends were cut back, 4 bases at V and 4 bases at J, with 18 bases in the middle. The CDR3 covers 16 residues. The CDR3, as DNA: TGCGCCAGCAGCCCGAGATCCACGGTAAGGGGAAACACCATATATTTT. This encodes CASSPRSTVRGNTIYF.

V usage is TRBV4-2 and J usage is TRBJ2-5, with TRBD2 matching over 9 bases. CDR3 length: 15 amino acids. Trimming took 5 bases from V and 6 from J; bases not matched to a gene: 10. From germline, CDR1 is LGHNA and CDR2 YNFKEQ. Here the CDR3 reads CASSADGGGAKTQYF. The CDR3 DNA reads as TGTGCCAGCAGCGCTGATGGCGGGGGGGCAAAGACCCAGTACTTC.

V usage is TRBV27 and J usage is TRBJ2-5; maybe TRBD1 (6 bases). Germline V gene data show CDR1 as MNHEY and CDR2 as SMNVEV (reference sequence). Trimming shortened V by 2 bases and J by 4 bases, and 14 bases separated the two germline ends. The length of the CDR3 is 15 residues. The CDR3 sequence is CASSLDPGVGETQYF. In nucleotides, the CDR3 is TGTGCCAGCAGTTTAGATCCAGGGGTCGGAGAGACCCAGTACTTC.

The gene calls are TRBV6-5 and TRBJ2-7, with TRBD2 matching over 14 bases. With 7 bases clipped from V and 5 bases from J, the junction kept 7 bases outside the gene matches. Germline V CDR1 and CDR2: MNHEY, SVGAGI. The CDR3 is made up of 15 amino acids. The CDR3 loop is CASNRGLAGVDEQYF. In DNA, the CDR3 is TGTGCCAGCAATAGGGGACTAGCGGGAGTAGACGAGCAGTACTTC.

The chain joins TRBV21-1 to TRBJ2-5; the D call TRBD1 from the table was never checked on the DNA. TRBV21-1 is termed a pseudogene. The CDR3 has 16 amino acids. CDR3 nucleotides: TGTGCCAGCAGCCTCCCCAGGACAGGTGGGGGAGAGACCCAGTACTTC. Its translation: CASSLPRTGGGETQYF.

The chain couples TRBV19 to TRBJ2-7; D is unresolved. This CDR3 contains 13 residues. V dropped 3 bases and J dropped 2 bases, with 8 bases sitting between them. Germline-derived CDR1 and CDR2 are LNHDA and SQIVND (reference sequence). CDR3 in amino acids: CASSIKGTYEQYF. The CDR3 nucleotides are TGTGCCAGTAGTATCAAAGGGACCTACGAGCAGTACTTC.

The rearrangement joins TRBV12-3 or TRBV12-4 to TRBJ2-5, with D possibly matching TRBD2 (5 bases). There are 13 residues in the CDR3. The V and J ends lost 6 bases and 4 bases respectively, with 12 bases between them. The CDR3 region is CASRDFPGETQYF. The CDR3 region has the DNA TGTGCCAGCAGGGACTTCCCAGGAGAGACCCAGTACTTC.

CDR3: CASSSDPYNEQFF. CDR3 coding DNA: TGCGCCAGCAGCTCGGACCCCTACAATGAGCAGTTCTTC. The chain links TRBV5-1 to TRBJ2-1, with D uncertain. The CDR3 has 13 residues. The V and J ends lost 3 bases and 2 bases respectively, with 6 bases between them. The germline gives CDR1 SGHRS, CDR2 YFSETQ.

The chain uses TRBV20-1 and TRBJ1-2; the match to TRBD1 covers 7 bases. Germline V gene sequence: CDR1 DFQATT, CDR2 SNEGSKA (reference sequence). This CDR3 is built from 11 residues. J gave up 4 bases and V 6 bases, and 2 bases lay outside the gene matches. The CDR3, as DNA: TGCAGTGCAGGGGGCTCCTATGGCTACACCTTC. The encoded protein is CSAGGSYGYTF.

V and J are TRBV5-1 and TRBJ1-2; D remains unclear. This CDR3 is 14 amino acids long. Trimming took 4 bases from V and 2 from J, leaving 12 bases between them. CDR1 is SGHRS and CDR2 is YFSETQ in the germline V gene. DNA of the CDR3: TGCGCCAGCAGCCCCTTAGTGGCCAACTATGGCTACACCTTC. It specifies CASSPLVANYGYTF.

V is TRBV30 and J is TRBJ2-1, with TRBD2 matching 11 bases. The ends lost 3 bases at V and 4 bases at J; junction bases unmatched: 5. The CDR3 is 15 amino acids. The germline gives CDR1 GTSNPN, CDR2 SVGIG (reference sequence). CDR3 protein: CAWSPGTSGYNEQFF. CDR3 sequence (DNA): TGTGCCTGGAGCCCCGGGACTAGCGGTTACAATGAGCAGTTCTTC.

The V and J genes are TRBV7-8 and TRBJ1-1, with TRBD1 matching over 8 bases. The V and J ends lost 4 bases and 1 base, in that order; junction bases with no gene match: 5. The CDR3 spans 15 residues. From germline, CDR1 is SGHVS and CDR2 FQNEAQ. The CDR3 sequence is CASSSPGTGNTEAFF. The DNA for the CDR3 is TGTGCCAGCAGCTCCCCCGGGACAGGGAACACTGAAGCTTTCTTT.

This clone was counted a single time. CDR3 region: CASSRSGTDYEQYF. The CDR3 nucleotides read TGTGCCAGCAGCCGCTCGGGGACGGACTACGAGCAGTACTTC. The V gene is TRBV9, the J gene TRBJ2-7; either TRBD1 or TRBD2 may supply D (5 bases each). This CDR3 spans 14 amino acids. Germline V gene lookup returns CDR1 SGDLS and CDR2 YYNGEE. V was trimmed by 4 bases and J by 3 bases, leaving 14 bases between them. The full variable domain, with the rest looked up from reference TRBV9 and TRBJ2-7, is DSGVTQTPKHLITATGQRVTLRCSPRSGDLSVYWYQQSLDQGLQFLIQYYNGEERAKGNILERFSAQQFPDLHSELNLSSLELGDSALYFCASSRSGTDYEQYFGPGTRLTVT.

J is TRBJ2-3 and V is TRBV11-1, with TRBD1 identical over 9 bases. CDR3 size: 15 residues. Losses at the gene ends were 5 bases for V and 3 bases for J; bases not matched to a gene: 6. Germline V gives CDR1 SGHAT, CDR2 FQDESV (reference sequence). The CDR3 sequence is CASSLDGTGTDTQYF. The CDR3 nucleotides read TGTGCCAGCAGCCTCGATGGGACAGGGACAGATACGCAGTATTTT.

The genes are TRBV6-4 and TRBJ1-6; 9 bases are a match to TRBD1. Losses at the gene ends were 2 bases for V and 7 bases for J; bases not matched to a gene: 0. This CDR3 has 14 residues. Looked up from germline, CDR1 is MRHNA and CDR2 is SNTAGT. The CDR3 nucleotides are TGTGCCAGCAGTGACGGACAGGGGAATTCACCCCTCCACTTT. This encodes CASSDGQGNSPLHF.

The genes are TRBV24-1 and TRBJ2-2; D unclear. The germline gives CDR1 KGHDR, CDR2 SFDVKD. The CDR3 has 12 amino acids. The germline V and J ends were trimmed by 2 bases and 4 bases, with 1 base remaining between them. CDR3 amino acids: CATSDSTGELFF. The CDR3 nucleotides read TGTGCCACCAGTGATTCCACCGGGGAGCTGTTTTTT.

The chain's CDR3 is CASSPGETSGGAWNTGELFF. Here the CDR3 DNA reads TGTGCCAGCAGCCCCGGGGAGACTAGCGGGGGGGCCTGGAACACCGGGGAGCTGTTTTTT. The chain links TRBV7-6 to TRBJ2-2, with TRBD2 matching over 14 bases. The ends lost 5 bases at V and 1 base at J; junction bases unmatched: 12. CDR1 is SGHVS, CDR2 FNYEAQ, per germline. The CDR3 consists of 20 residues.

The chain has TRBV6-5 and TRBJ2-2; 9 bases fit TRBD2. This CDR3 contains 16 residues. V lost 2 bases to trimming and J lost 7 bases; unmatched junction nucleotides: 8. Germline V lookup: CDR1 MNHEY, CDR2 SVGAGI. DNA of the CDR3: TGTGCCAGCAGTTACGTCCCTAGCGGGGAAGGCGGGGAGCTGTTTTTT. Its protein product is CASSYVPSGEGGELFF.